The rows below give T cell receptor beta chains drawn from one sample of a study of graft-versus-host responses after intestinal transplantation. The method was immunoSEQ multiplex PCR; TCRdb's version includes in-frame clones alone and lacks a portion of them. The table lists around 67,000 clones, around 89% of them singletons. Their specific antigens are unknown. The sequences come from unstimulated CD8+ T cells sorted from spleen or lymph node cells, collected before transplant. The receptor set was obtained from a human donor who was the organ donor for an intestinal transplant. Both conserved end residues are part of each CDR3. Fields, in order: CDR3 DNA, CDR3 protein, clone size, J gene, V gene, CDR3 length, D gene. A D gene is named only where the DNA matches it firmly. Clone size is given for some rows only: seen once, a few or many times, or a class if the clone is expanded.

DNA: TGTGCCAGCAGCGGCACGGGGGGGCCCCACACTGAAGCTTTCTTT
CDR3: CASSGTGGPHTEAFF
size: -
J: TRBJ1-1
V: TRBV9
length: 15
D: -

DNA: TGTGCCAGCAGTGAAGGTATTGCAACTAATGAAAAACTGTTTTTT
CDR3: CASSEGIATNEKLFF
size: -
J: TRBJ1-4
V: TRBV2
length: 15
D: -

DNA: TGTGCCACCAGCAGCACCCAGGGGGCCGGGGGTCTTCAGCCCCAGCATTTT
CDR3: CATSSTQGAGGLQPQHF
size: few
J: TRBJ1-5
V: TRBV15
length: 17
D: TRBD1

DNA: TGTGCCAGCAGTTTACCCCCGGGGGTTGAAGCTTTCTTT
CDR3: CASSLPPGVEAFF
size: -
J: TRBJ1-1
V: TRBV28
length: 13
D: -

DNA: TGTGCCAGCAGATCGTCTTACGGGGGGCTGGACGGGGAGCTGTTTTTT
CDR3: CASRSSYGGLDGELFF
size: -
J: TRBJ2-2
V: TRBV27
length: 16
D: -

DNA: TGTGCCAGCAGCGGGACTAGCTGGGATACGCAGTATTTT
CDR3: CASSGTSWDTQYF
size: -
J: TRBJ2-3
V: TRBV27
length: 13
D: TRBD2

DNA: TGCGCCAGCAGCCATCGAGGGACAGCCTTCAGCTCCTATAATTCACCCCTCCACTTT
CDR3: CASSHRGTAFSSYNSPLHF
size: -
J: TRBJ1-6
V: TRBV4-1
length: 19
D: TRBD1

DNA: TGTGCCAGCAGTTTAGAGAACCACTATGGCTACACCTTC
CDR3: CASSLENHYGYTF
size: -
J: TRBJ1-2
V: TRBV28
length: 13
D: -

DNA: TGTGCCAGCAGCTCTGTAACTGTAGCCATGAACACTGAAGCTTTCTTT
CDR3: CASSSVTVAMNTEAFF
size: -
J: TRBJ1-1
V: TRBV7-8
length: 16
D: -

DNA: TGTGCCAGCAGTGTCGACAGGGGGAGAGTCTTTGTCGGGAATTCACCCCTCCACTTT
CDR3: CASSVDRGRVFVGNSPLHF
size: -
J: TRBJ1-6
V: TRBV2
length: 19
D: TRBD1

DNA: TGTGCCTGGAGTGGCTGGGGGGGGGTAAAGACCCAGTACTTC
CDR3: CAWSGWGGVKTQYF
size: -
J: TRBJ2-5
V: TRBV30
length: 14
D: TRBD2

DNA: TGTGCCAGCAGTTCCTATTCGATGACCGGGACAGGGGGCAATGAGCAGTTCTTC
CDR3: CASSSYSMTGTGGNEQFF
size: once
J: TRBJ2-1
V: TRBV28
length: 18
D: TRBD1

DNA: TGTGCCAGCAGCTTGAGGGACAGGGGCGACGGCTACACCTTC
CDR3: CASSLRDRGDGYTF
size: -
J: TRBJ1-2
V: TRBV5-6
length: 14
D: TRBD1

DNA: TGCGCCAGCAGCCCCTCAGGGGGAGTCGGGACCCAGTACTTC
CDR3: CASSPSGGVGTQYF
size: -
J: TRBJ2-5
V: TRBV4-1
length: 14
D: TRBD1

DNA: TGTGCCAGCAGCCAAGGCCCGGGGGACACTGAAGCTTTCTTT
CDR3: CASSQGPGDTEAFF
size: -
J: TRBJ1-1
V: TRBV5-6
length: 14
D: -

DNA: TGCGCCAGCAGCACCACAGGGGGAGATGGCTACACCTTC
CDR3: CASSTTGGDGYTF
size: -
J: TRBJ1-2
V: TRBV5-1
length: 13
D: TRBD1

DNA: TGTGCCAGCAGCTTGCGACAGAGACTTAACACTGAAGCTTTCTTT
CDR3: CASSLRQRLNTEAFF
size: -
J: TRBJ1-1
V: TRBV13
length: 15
D: -

DNA: TGTGCCAGCAGCACAACCGGGACAGGGTGGTATGAGCAGTTCTTC
CDR3: CASSTTGTGWYEQFF
size: -
J: TRBJ2-1
V: TRBV7-9
length: 15
D: TRBD1

DNA: TGTGCCAGCAGCTTAGGACCCCGGAGGGGGGGCGCCGTTTACACTGAAGCTTTCTTT
CDR3: CASSLGPRRGGAVYTEAFF
size: -
J: TRBJ1-1
V: TRBV7-2
length: 19
D: -

DNA: TGTGCCAGCAGCTTAGCCGGAGAGACCCAGTACTTC
CDR3: CASSLAGETQYF
size: -
J: TRBJ2-5
V: TRBV7-8
length: 12
D: -

DNA: TGTGCCAGCAGCGACTTTCCAGACAGGGAGGAAGAAAAACTGTTTTTT
CDR3: CASSDFPDREEEKLFF
size: few
J: TRBJ1-4
V: TRBV7-9
length: 16
D: TRBD1

DNA: TGTGCCAGCAGCTCCCCACCTACAGGGGTCGGAGATCAGCCCCAGCATTTT
CDR3: CASSSPPTGVGDQPQHF
size: -
J: TRBJ1-5
V: TRBV7-8
length: 17
D: TRBD1

DNA: TGTGCCAGCAGTTTAGTGGGGGGGCTTGGGGCTTTCTTT
CDR3: CASSLVGGLGAFF
size: -
J: TRBJ1-1
V: TRBV27
length: 13
D: -

DNA: TGTGCCAGCAGCGTGGGGTGGGGCGGCCAATCACCCCTCCACTTT
CDR3: CASSVGWGGQSPLHF
size: -
J: TRBJ1-6
V: TRBV9
length: 15
D: -

DNA: TGTGCCAGCAGCTTAGAAATGGGCCTGAACACTGAAGCTTTCTTT
CDR3: CASSLEMGLNTEAFF
size: -
J: TRBJ1-1
V: TRBV7-9
length: 15
D: -

DNA: TGTGCCAGCAGTTTTGGCAGGACTAGCACAGATACGCAGTATTTT
CDR3: CASSFGRTSTDTQYF
size: -
J: TRBJ2-3
V: TRBV27
length: 15
D: -

DNA: TGTGCCAGTAGTATACCAGATCGCTCCTACAATGAGCAGTTCTTC
CDR3: CASSIPDRSYNEQFF
size: -
J: TRBJ2-1
V: TRBV19
length: 15
D: -

DNA: TGTGCCAGCAGCTCCGGGGGGGCCAGAGAGACCCAGTACTTC
CDR3: CASSSGGARETQYF
size: -
J: TRBJ2-5
V: TRBV5-8
length: 14
D: TRBD2

DNA: TGTGCCAGCAGCCCGGGGGGGGTTTCAGATACGCAGTATTTT
CDR3: CASSPGGVSDTQYF
size: few
J: TRBJ2-3
V: TRBV27
length: 14
D: TRBD2

DNA: TGTGCCAGCAGCTTTCGTCGCCGGGACAGGGCTGGGAAACTGTTTTTT
CDR3: CASSFRRRDRAGKLFF
size: -
J: TRBJ1-4
V: TRBV5-4
length: 16
D: TRBD1

DNA: TGTGCCAGCAGGACAGGACTCATGAACACTGAAGCTTTCTTT
CDR3: CASRTGLMNTEAFF
size: -
J: TRBJ1-1
V: TRBV27
length: 14
D: -

DNA: TGTGCCAGCGGGGAGGCTAGCGGATACAATGAGCAGTTCTTC
CDR3: CASGEASGYNEQFF
size: -
J: TRBJ2-1
V: TRBV6-1
length: 14
D: TRBD2

DNA: TGTGCCAGCAGTGAATGGGCAGGGGGCTACAATGAGCAGTTCTTC
CDR3: CASSEWAGGYNEQFF
size: -
J: TRBJ2-1
V: TRBV25-1
length: 15
D: TRBD1

DNA: TGTGCTTCGACTATACAGCGTATCCATCCAAGAAACACCGGGGAGCTGTTTTTT
CDR3: CASTIQRIHPRNTGELFF
size: -
J: TRBJ2-2
V: TRBV19
length: 18
D: -

DNA: TGTGCCAGCAGCTCAAGGGGTACTAATGAACAACTGTTTTTT
CDR3: CASSSRGTNEQLFF
size: -
J: TRBJ1-4
V: TRBV5-8
length: 14
D: -

DNA: TGTGCCAGCAGCTTAGACCAGGGGAACACTGAAGCTTTCTTT
CDR3: CASSLDQGNTEAFF
size: -
J: TRBJ1-1
V: TRBV7-6
length: 14
D: -

DNA: TGTGCCAGCAGTGACTCGACGGGGGGGAACACAGATACGCAGTATTTT
CDR3: CASSDSTGGNTDTQYF
size: few
J: TRBJ2-3
V: TRBV6-4
length: 16
D: TRBD2

DNA: TGTGCCAGCAGCTTATGGGGTGGAGGCGGTCAGCCCCAGCATTTT
CDR3: CASSLWGGGGQPQHF
size: -
J: TRBJ1-5
V: TRBV5-8
length: 15
D: -

DNA: TGTGCCAGCAGTCCGCTAGCCTCGTCTCGTCAAGAGACCCAGTACTTC
CDR3: CASSPLASSRQETQYF
size: -
J: TRBJ2-5
V: TRBV27
length: 16
D: -

DNA: TGTGCCAGCAGCCCTGGGACAGCTAACTATGGCTACACCTTC
CDR3: CASSPGTANYGYTF
size: -
J: TRBJ1-2
V: TRBV28
length: 14
D: TRBD1

DNA: TGTGCCAGCAGCCCCGGTGCAGGGGGCCCCTCGGGGCTCCACTTT
CDR3: CASSPGAGGPSGLHF
size: -
J: TRBJ1-6
V: TRBV6-5
length: 15
D: TRBD1

DNA: TGTGCCAGCAGTGATAACAGGGGGGACACCGGGGAGCTGTTTTTT
CDR3: CASSDNRGDTGELFF
size: -
J: TRBJ2-2
V: TRBV6-4
length: 15
D: TRBD1

DNA: TGCGCCAGCAGTCAATCGCGCGAGGGGGCAGGCAATGAGCAGTTCTTC
CDR3: CASSQSREGAGNEQFF
size: -
J: TRBJ2-1
V: TRBV23-1
length: 16
D: TRBD1

DNA: TGTGCCAGCAGTGACAGGGAGGACTATGGCTACACCTTC
CDR3: CASSDREDYGYTF
size: -
J: TRBJ1-2
V: TRBV2
length: 13
D: -

DNA: TGTGCCAGCATCGGGCTAGCGGGGGCGGAGCTGTTTTTT
CDR3: CASIGLAGAELFF
size: -
J: TRBJ2-2
V: TRBV11-2
length: 13
D: TRBD2

DNA: TGTGCCACCAGCAGAGTCTTAGCGCAGCCTCAAGAGACCCAGTACTTC
CDR3: CATSRVLAQPQETQYF
size: -
J: TRBJ2-5
V: TRBV15
length: 16
D: -

DNA: TGCGCCAGCAGCCAAGACGAATTGGGGGCCGGTGAGCAGTTCTTC
CDR3: CASSQDELGAGEQFF
size: -
J: TRBJ2-1
V: TRBV4-3
length: 15
D: -

DNA: TGTGCCAGCAGCTTATTGAGGGATTCACCCCTCCACTTT
CDR3: CASSLLRDSPLHF
size: once
J: TRBJ1-6
V: TRBV7-6
length: 13
D: -

DNA: TGTGCCAGCAGCTTGTTCTTTGGGGGCTTATCTGGAGAGACCCAGTACTTC
CDR3: CASSLFFGGLSGETQYF
size: few
J: TRBJ2-5
V: TRBV5-6
length: 17
D: -

DNA: TGCGCCAGCAGTGACCCCCCGACGCACAGCAGTGAAAAACTGTTTTTT
CDR3: CASSDPPTHSSEKLFF
size: few
J: TRBJ1-4
V: TRBV10-1
length: 16
D: -

DNA: TGTGCCAGCAGCTTAATAGTCCCCCCCGGACTAGCGGCGAGCTCCTACAATGAGCAGTTCTTC
CDR3: CASSLIVPPGLAASSYNEQFF
size: -
J: TRBJ2-1
V: TRBV7-3
length: 21
D: TRBD2

DNA: TGTGCCAGCAGTTTATGGCAGGGCAAGAACACTGAAGCTTTCTTT
CDR3: CASSLWQGKNTEAFF
size: -
J: TRBJ1-1
V: TRBV27
length: 15
D: -

DNA: TGTGCCAGCTCACGCGGAAGCGGGCAAGAGACCCAGTACTTC
CDR3: CASSRGSGQETQYF
size: -
J: TRBJ2-5
V: TRBV18
length: 14
D: -

DNA: TGTGCCAGCAGCGCCACAGGGGGCGAAGCCACTGGGGCCAACGTCCTGACTTTC
CDR3: CASSATGGEATGANVLTF
size: -
J: TRBJ2-6
V: TRBV11-2
length: 18
D: TRBD1

DNA: TGTGCCAGCAGCTCCTTCTCCCAGGGCCTAGGGTCACCCCTCCACTTT
CDR3: CASSSFSQGLGSPLHF
size: -
J: TRBJ1-6
V: TRBV13
length: 16
D: -